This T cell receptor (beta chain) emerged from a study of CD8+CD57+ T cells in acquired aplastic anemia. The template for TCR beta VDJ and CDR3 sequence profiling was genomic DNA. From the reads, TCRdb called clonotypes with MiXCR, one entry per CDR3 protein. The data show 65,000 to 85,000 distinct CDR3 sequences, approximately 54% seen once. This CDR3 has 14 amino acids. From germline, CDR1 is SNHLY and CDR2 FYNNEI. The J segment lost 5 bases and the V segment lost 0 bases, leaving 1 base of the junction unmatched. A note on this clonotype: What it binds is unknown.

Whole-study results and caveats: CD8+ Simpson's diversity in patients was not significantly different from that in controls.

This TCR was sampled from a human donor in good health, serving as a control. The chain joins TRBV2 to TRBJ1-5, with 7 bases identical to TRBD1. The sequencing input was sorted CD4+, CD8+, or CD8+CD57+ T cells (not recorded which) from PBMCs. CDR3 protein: CASSEAGQYQPQHF. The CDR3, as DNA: TGTGCCAGCAGTGAAGCGGGACAGTATCAGCCCCAGCATTTT.